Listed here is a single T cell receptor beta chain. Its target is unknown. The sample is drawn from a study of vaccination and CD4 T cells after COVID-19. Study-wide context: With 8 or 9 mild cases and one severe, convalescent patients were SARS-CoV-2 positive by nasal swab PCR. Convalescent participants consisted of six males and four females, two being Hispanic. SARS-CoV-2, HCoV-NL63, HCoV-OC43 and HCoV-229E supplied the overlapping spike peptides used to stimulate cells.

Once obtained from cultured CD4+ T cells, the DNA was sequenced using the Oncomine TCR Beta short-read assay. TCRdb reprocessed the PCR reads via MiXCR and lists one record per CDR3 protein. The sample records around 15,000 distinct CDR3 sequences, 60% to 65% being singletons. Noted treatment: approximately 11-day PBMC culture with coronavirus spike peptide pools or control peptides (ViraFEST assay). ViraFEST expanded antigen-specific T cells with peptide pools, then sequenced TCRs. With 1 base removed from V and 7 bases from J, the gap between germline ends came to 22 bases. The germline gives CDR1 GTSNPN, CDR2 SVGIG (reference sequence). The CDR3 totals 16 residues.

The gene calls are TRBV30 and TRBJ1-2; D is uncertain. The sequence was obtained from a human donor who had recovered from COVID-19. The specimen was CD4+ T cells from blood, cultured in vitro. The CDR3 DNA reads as TGTGCCTGGAGTGGGGCGAGGAGTCCGTCATCGGGTGGCTACACCTTC. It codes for CAWSGARSPSSGGYTF.